This TCR beta chain derives from a study of blood T cell repertoires in COVID-19. Study-level background: Whether acute or convalescent, the COVID-19 samples came from the United States, Italy and Spain.

In its sample, this clone was seen once. The ends were cut back, 1 base at V and 1 base at J, with 7 bases in the middle. Germline loops: CDR1 SEHNR, CDR2 FQNEAQ (reference sequence). The CDR3 runs to 14 residues. Authors' analysis steps: For nucleated cells, counts were estimated from reference gene primer amplification. Some clones are missing from TCRdb's copy, which holds only in-frame ones; the method was immunoSEQ multiplex PCR. Clonal size and the V and J genes are those of that table, whereas D and trimming came from the DNA. The repertoire holds around 130,000 clones, with approximately 88% as singletons.

Source material: peripheral blood. The rearrangement joins TRBV7-9 to TRBJ1-1; D is undetermined. The sequence came from a man between 60 and 70 years old with acute or convalescent COVID-19. The CDR3 DNA sequence: TGTGCCAGCAGCTTAGGGCAGGCGAACACTGAAGCTTTCTTT. Translating it yields CASSLGQANTEAFF.